These 11 T cell receptor beta chains came from one sample sequenced in a study of blood T cells in healthy people across ages. Primed by a sample-barcoded 5' primer and a J-beta primer mix, a second PCR proceeded for about 7 to 11 cycles. In TCRdb, the 5' RACE reads were re-called with MiXCR into one record per CDR3 protein. The sample holds fewer than 800,000 distinct CDR3 sequences, about 34% seen once. Sequencing was carried out using blood. The receptor source for this set is a woman at least 80 years old in good health.

The J gene is TRBJ2-1, the V gene TRBV5-1, with 10 bases fitting TRBD2. V lost 4 bases to trimming and J lost 0 bases; unmatched junction nucleotides: 4. Germline loops: CDR1 SGHRS, CDR2 YFSETQ. This CDR3 has 16 residues. CDR3 sequence (DNA): TGCGCCAGCAGCCAGCTAGCGGGAGACTCCTACAATGAGCAGTTCTTC. This codes for CASSQLAGDSYNEQFF.

The chain joins TRBV5-1 to TRBJ2-7, with TRBD2 matching over 9 bases. CDR1 and CDR2 from the germline V gene are SGHRS and YFSETQ. The length of the CDR3 is 17 residues. The junction had 14 bases not matched to a gene; V was cut back by 0 bases and J by 7 bases. The CDR3 is CASSLGPSAGGAGEQYF. Here the CDR3 DNA reads TGCGCCAGCAGCTTGGGGCCCTCAGCGGGGGGAGCTGGGGAGCAGTACTTC.

This clonotype was seen only a few times. This chain links TRBV30 with TRBJ2-7; tentatively, D is TRBD1 (5 bases). Germline values: CDR1 GTSNPN, CDR2 SVGIG (reference sequence). The ends were cut back, 4 bases at V and 6 bases at J, with 10 bases in the middle. This CDR3 is 11 amino acids long. CDR3 DNA sequence: TGTGCCTGGACCCAGGGAATCGAGCAGTACTTC. This sequence encodes CAWTQGIEQYF.

This clonotype was picked up many times. V gene TRBV20-1 combines with J gene TRBJ2-7, with D perhaps matching TRBD2 (5 bases). This CDR3 has 14 amino acids. V gave up 1 base and J gave up 5 bases, with 15 bases separating them. In germline, CDR1 is DFQATT, CDR2 SNEGSKA (reference sequence). The CDR3 nucleotides read TGCAGTGCTAGAGGAGGGTCTTCAGGCCACGAGCAGTACTTC. Translated: CSARGGSSGHEQYF.

Here the CDR3 DNA reads TGCGCCAGCAGCCCCGGGACAGACGGGAATCAGCCCCAGCATTTT. It yields the protein CASSPGTDGNQPQHF. The chain couples TRBV5-1 to TRBJ1-5; 7 bases fit TRBD1. Germline-derived CDR1 and CDR2 are SGHRS and YFSETQ. CDR3 length equals 15 residues. J gave up 4 bases and V 4 bases, and 8 bases lay outside the gene matches.

The chain carries TRBV20-1 and TRBJ2-7; 7 bases are a match to TRBD1. Trimming took 4 bases from V and 2 from J; bases not matched to a gene: 14. Germline V gene data show CDR1 as DFQATT and CDR2 as SNEGSKA (reference sequence). The length of the CDR3 is 16 residues. The CDR3 loop is CSAIKSLRDSPYEQYF. The CDR3 region has the DNA TGCAGTGCTATAAAAAGTCTCCGGGACAGCCCCTACGAGCAGTACTTC.

About this clonotype itself: The junction departs from germline at one end; a sequencing error may be responsible. V and J are TRBV7-9 and TRBJ2-5; possible D gene TRBD2, 6 bases. CDR3 length equals 16 residues. The V gene's germline CDR1 is SEHNR and CDR2 FQNEAQ (reference sequence). The CDR3: CARSQGAGNTQETQYF. The CDR3, as DNA: TGTGCCCGCAGTCAAGGGGCGGGGAACACCCAAGAGACCCAGTACTTC.

Notes on this clonotype: With a much larger clone just one base away, this may be a read error. This chain joins TRBV7-6 and TRBJ2-3; D is unresolved. Trimming took 5 bases from V and 4 from J, leaving 13 bases between them. The CDR3 loop spans 14 amino acids. The germline V gene has CDR1 SGHVS and CDR2 FNYEAQ. The chain's CDR3 is CASSVVLEPDTQYF. The CDR3 nucleotides are TGTGCCAGCAGCGTAGTATTAGAGCCAGATACGCAGTATTTT.

This chain joins TRBV21-1 and TRBJ2-1; the D call in the table, TRBD1, was not verified against the DNA. TRBV21-1 is a documented pseudogene. This CDR3 is 16 amino acids long. The CDR3 region has the DNA TGTGCCAGCAGCCCGCGTGAAGGACAGGAGGGGTGTGAGCAGTTCTTC. Residues: CASSPREGQEGCEQFF.

The chain recombines TRBV13 with TRBJ1-1, with D hard to call. The germline V gene encodes CDR1 PRHDT and CDR2 FYEKMQ (reference sequence). The CDR3 is made up of 17 amino acids. The germline V and J ends were trimmed by 3 bases and 0 bases, with 17 bases remaining between them. CDR3 protein: CASSFSRAPDMNTEAFF. Written as DNA, the CDR3 is TGTGCCAGCAGCTTTTCTAGAGCTCCTGACATGAACACTGAAGCTTTCTTT.

The gene calls are TRBV28 and TRBJ1-2; 8 bases align to TRBD1. Trimming removed 7 bases from V and 2 bases from J; junction bases left unmatched: 9. Germline V lookup: CDR1 MDHEN, CDR2 SYDVKM. The length of the CDR3 is 15 residues. The CDR3 bases are TGTGCCAGCACCCCCATGGGACAGGAAAACTATGGCTACACCTTC. This codes for CASTPMGQENYGYTF.